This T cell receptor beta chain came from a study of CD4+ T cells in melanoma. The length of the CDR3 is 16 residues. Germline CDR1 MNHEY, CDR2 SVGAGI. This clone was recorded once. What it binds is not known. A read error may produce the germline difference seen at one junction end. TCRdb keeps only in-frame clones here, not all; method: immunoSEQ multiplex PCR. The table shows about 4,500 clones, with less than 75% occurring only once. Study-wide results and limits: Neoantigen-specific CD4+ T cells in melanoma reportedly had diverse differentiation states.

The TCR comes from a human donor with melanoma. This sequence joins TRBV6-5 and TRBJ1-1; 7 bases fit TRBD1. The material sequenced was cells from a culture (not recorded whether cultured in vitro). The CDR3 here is CASSYKGGGMNTEAFF. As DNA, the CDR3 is TGTGCCAGCAGTTACAAAGGGGGCGGTATGAATACTGAAGCTTTCTTT.